One T cell receptor beta chain is described in this entry. The PCR made use of 60 Vbeta and 13 Jbeta primers. Assay: immunoSEQ multiplex PCR; the TCRdb copy retains only in-frame clones and omits some. The data show roughly 100,000 clones, 60% to 85% seen once. These data belong to a study of cytomegalovirus exposure and HLA in healthy donors. In the study overall: Genetic ancestry analysis placed approximately 80% of the roughly 400 donors that were genotyped in the Caucasian-associated cluster.

CDR3 length: 15 residues. V trimming: 3 bases; J trimming: 1 base; junction bases outside the gene matches: 0. Germline loops: CDR1 MNHNS, CDR2 SASEGT. The sequenced sample was PBMCs. The rearrangement uses TRBV6-1 and TRBJ2-3; TRBD2 aligns across 11 bases. This clonotype was sampled from a man younger than 45 in good health and CMV-seropositive. The CDR3: CASSETSGGTDTQYF. CDR3 coding DNA: TGTGCCAGCAGTGAGACTAGCGGGGGCACAGATACGCAGTATTTT.